This section outlines one TCR beta chain sequence together with its context. The data originate from a study of blood T cell repertoires in COVID-19. The wider study: Donors in the United States, Italy and Spain gave samples during acute or convalescent COVID-19. PBMCs, B-cell-depleted T cells, or T cells provided the cDNA or gDNA that made up the material.

The CDR3 has 13 amino acids. CDR1 and CDR2 (germline): SGHAT, FQNNGV. V was trimmed by 4 bases and J by 4 bases, leaving 10 bases between them. In the authors' methods: Estimation of nucleated cell counts relied on the amplification of reference gene primers. The assay was immunoSEQ multiplex PCR, and TCRdb's table has in-frame clones only and misses some. For V, J and clone size, that table is used; D and trimming come from the DNA. The sample records about 41,000 clones, 87% being singletons. The chain has TRBV11-2 and TRBJ2-5, with D possibly TRBD1 on 5 matching bases. The clonotype was recovered from a man aged 55 to 70 with acute or convalescent COVID-19. The sample taken for sequencing was peripheral blood. CDR3 sequence (DNA): TGTGCCAGCAGCTCCCAGGGTGTAGAGACCCAGTACTTC. Residues: CASSSQGVETQYF.